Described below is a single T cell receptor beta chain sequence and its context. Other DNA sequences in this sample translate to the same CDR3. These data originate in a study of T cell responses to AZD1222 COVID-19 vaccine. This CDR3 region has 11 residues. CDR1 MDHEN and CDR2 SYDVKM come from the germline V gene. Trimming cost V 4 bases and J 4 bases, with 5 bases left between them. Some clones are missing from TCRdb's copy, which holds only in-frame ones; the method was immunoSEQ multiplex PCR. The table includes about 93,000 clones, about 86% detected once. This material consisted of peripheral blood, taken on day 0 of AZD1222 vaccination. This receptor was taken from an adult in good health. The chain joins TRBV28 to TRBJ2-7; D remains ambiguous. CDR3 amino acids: CASSSSYEQYF. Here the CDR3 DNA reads TGTGCCAGCAGTTCATCGTACGAGCAGTACTTC.